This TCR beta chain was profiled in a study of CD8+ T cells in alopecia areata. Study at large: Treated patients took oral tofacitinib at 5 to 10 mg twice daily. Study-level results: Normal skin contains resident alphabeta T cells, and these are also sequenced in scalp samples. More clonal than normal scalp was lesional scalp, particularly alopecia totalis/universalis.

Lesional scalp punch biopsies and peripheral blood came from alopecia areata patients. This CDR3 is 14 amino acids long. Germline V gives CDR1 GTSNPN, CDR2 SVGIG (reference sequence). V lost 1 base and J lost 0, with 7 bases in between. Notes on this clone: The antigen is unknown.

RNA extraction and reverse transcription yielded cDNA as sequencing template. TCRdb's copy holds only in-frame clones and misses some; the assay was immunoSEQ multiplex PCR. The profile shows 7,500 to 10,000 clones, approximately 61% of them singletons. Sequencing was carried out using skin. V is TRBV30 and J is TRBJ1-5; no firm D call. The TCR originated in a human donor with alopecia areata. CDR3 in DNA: TGTGCCTGGAGTGACGAGTTTAGCAATCAGCCCCAGCATTTT. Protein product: CAWSDEFSNQPQHF.